This TCR beta chain was identified in a study of identical twins. A remark on this clonotype: Antigen: not known.

Template switching added a universal primer site; cDNA carried unique molecular identifiers. MiXCR, applied by TCRdb to the 5' RACE reads, yields one record per CDR3 protein. The data contain about 530,000 distinct CDR3 sequences, 13% to 15% of them seen just once; the ten biggest clones take up 0.35% to 0.45%. Points from the study as a whole: Beta clonotypes that were abundant in cord blood contained fewer insertions, a pattern absent from memory repertoires.

Trimming removed 3 bases at V and 4 bases at J, with 13 bases between. CDR1 and CDR2 from the germline V gene are MDHEN and SYDVKM. The CDR3 has 15 amino acids. This same sample was also taken into another study, of yellow fever vaccine responses in identical twins.

The sequenced material came from CD4+ T cells sorted from blood. The chain couples TRBV28 to TRBJ2-1; D gene uncertain. This TCR came from a young woman in good health. The CDR3 DNA is TGTGCCAGCAGTTTTGAGACATATTCTTACAATGAGCAGTTCTTC. This encodes CASSFETYSYNEQFF.